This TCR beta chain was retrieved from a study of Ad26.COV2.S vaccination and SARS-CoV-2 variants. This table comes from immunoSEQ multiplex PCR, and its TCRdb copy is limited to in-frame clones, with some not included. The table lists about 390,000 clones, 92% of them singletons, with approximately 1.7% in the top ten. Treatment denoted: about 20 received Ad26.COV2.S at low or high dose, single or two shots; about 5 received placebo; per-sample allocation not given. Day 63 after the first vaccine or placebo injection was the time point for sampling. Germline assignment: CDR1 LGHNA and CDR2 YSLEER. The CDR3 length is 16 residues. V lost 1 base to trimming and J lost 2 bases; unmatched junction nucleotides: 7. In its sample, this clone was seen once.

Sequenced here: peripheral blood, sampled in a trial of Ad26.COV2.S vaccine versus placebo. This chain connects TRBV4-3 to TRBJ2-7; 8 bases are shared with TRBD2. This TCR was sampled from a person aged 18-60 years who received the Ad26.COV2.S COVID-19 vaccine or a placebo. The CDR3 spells CASSQGTGGGPYEQYF. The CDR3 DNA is TGCGCCAGCAGCCAAGGTACCGGGGGGGGCCCCTACGAGCAGTACTTC.